The following is a TCR beta chain sequence with its context. Its matching antigen is unknown. This entry belongs to a study of PD-1 blockade in classical Hodgkin lymphoma. Profiled with immunoSEQ multiplex PCR; TCRdb holds only in-frame clones, not every one. The table lists 99,000 or so clones, roughly 89% of them singletons, with 15% to 20% in the top ten. As to time point: cycle 4 day 1 (C4D1), after more than 5 weeks of nivolumab. Every patient relapsed after autologous stem cell transplantation, and brentuximab vedotin exposure varied. The study, taken as a whole, reports: Lower baseline TCR diversity marked trial partial responders and progressors. Compared with healthy donors, newly diagnosed patients reportedly showed lower baseline TCR diversity. Why the repertoires differ is still unclear, perhaps disease activity or prior therapy. A significant rise in TCR diversity was seen by C4D1 for CD4+ cells but not for CD8+ cells.

Trimming removed 7 bases from V and 7 bases from J; junction bases left unmatched: 16. The CDR3 loop spans 15 amino acids. Germline V gene data show CDR1 as MNHEY and CDR2 as SVGAGI. The sequencing here drew on peripheral blood mononuclear cells (PBMCs), taken before the fourth cycle of nivolumab. The chain combines TRBV6-5 with TRBJ2-7; TRBD2 aligns across 7 bases. The clonotype was recovered from a human donor with classical Hodgkin lymphoma. In DNA form, the CDR3 reads TGTGCCAGCACCCTCTCGCGCGGGAGCATGAGGGAGCAGTACTTC. It codes for CASTLSRGSMREQYF.